This TCR beta chain was identified in a study of control samples from healthy donors and cancer patients. Trimming took 6 bases from V and 10 from J, leaving 24 bases between them. This CDR3 spans 15 amino acids. In germline, CDR1 is SQVTM, CDR2 ANQGSEA. Profiled with immunoSEQ multiplex PCR; TCRdb holds only in-frame clones, not every one. Of roughly 180,000 clones listed, roughly 95% are singletons. Sequencing used blood. The V call is TRBV29-1, the J call TRBJ1-4, with D possibly matching TRBD1 (5 bases). The TCR was taken from a woman aged 60-75 years in good health. CDR3 nucleotide sequence: TGCAGCGTCCCAGGGAGACAACCCGCCGAAGGAAAACTGTTTTTT. Protein: CSVPGRQPAEGKLFF.